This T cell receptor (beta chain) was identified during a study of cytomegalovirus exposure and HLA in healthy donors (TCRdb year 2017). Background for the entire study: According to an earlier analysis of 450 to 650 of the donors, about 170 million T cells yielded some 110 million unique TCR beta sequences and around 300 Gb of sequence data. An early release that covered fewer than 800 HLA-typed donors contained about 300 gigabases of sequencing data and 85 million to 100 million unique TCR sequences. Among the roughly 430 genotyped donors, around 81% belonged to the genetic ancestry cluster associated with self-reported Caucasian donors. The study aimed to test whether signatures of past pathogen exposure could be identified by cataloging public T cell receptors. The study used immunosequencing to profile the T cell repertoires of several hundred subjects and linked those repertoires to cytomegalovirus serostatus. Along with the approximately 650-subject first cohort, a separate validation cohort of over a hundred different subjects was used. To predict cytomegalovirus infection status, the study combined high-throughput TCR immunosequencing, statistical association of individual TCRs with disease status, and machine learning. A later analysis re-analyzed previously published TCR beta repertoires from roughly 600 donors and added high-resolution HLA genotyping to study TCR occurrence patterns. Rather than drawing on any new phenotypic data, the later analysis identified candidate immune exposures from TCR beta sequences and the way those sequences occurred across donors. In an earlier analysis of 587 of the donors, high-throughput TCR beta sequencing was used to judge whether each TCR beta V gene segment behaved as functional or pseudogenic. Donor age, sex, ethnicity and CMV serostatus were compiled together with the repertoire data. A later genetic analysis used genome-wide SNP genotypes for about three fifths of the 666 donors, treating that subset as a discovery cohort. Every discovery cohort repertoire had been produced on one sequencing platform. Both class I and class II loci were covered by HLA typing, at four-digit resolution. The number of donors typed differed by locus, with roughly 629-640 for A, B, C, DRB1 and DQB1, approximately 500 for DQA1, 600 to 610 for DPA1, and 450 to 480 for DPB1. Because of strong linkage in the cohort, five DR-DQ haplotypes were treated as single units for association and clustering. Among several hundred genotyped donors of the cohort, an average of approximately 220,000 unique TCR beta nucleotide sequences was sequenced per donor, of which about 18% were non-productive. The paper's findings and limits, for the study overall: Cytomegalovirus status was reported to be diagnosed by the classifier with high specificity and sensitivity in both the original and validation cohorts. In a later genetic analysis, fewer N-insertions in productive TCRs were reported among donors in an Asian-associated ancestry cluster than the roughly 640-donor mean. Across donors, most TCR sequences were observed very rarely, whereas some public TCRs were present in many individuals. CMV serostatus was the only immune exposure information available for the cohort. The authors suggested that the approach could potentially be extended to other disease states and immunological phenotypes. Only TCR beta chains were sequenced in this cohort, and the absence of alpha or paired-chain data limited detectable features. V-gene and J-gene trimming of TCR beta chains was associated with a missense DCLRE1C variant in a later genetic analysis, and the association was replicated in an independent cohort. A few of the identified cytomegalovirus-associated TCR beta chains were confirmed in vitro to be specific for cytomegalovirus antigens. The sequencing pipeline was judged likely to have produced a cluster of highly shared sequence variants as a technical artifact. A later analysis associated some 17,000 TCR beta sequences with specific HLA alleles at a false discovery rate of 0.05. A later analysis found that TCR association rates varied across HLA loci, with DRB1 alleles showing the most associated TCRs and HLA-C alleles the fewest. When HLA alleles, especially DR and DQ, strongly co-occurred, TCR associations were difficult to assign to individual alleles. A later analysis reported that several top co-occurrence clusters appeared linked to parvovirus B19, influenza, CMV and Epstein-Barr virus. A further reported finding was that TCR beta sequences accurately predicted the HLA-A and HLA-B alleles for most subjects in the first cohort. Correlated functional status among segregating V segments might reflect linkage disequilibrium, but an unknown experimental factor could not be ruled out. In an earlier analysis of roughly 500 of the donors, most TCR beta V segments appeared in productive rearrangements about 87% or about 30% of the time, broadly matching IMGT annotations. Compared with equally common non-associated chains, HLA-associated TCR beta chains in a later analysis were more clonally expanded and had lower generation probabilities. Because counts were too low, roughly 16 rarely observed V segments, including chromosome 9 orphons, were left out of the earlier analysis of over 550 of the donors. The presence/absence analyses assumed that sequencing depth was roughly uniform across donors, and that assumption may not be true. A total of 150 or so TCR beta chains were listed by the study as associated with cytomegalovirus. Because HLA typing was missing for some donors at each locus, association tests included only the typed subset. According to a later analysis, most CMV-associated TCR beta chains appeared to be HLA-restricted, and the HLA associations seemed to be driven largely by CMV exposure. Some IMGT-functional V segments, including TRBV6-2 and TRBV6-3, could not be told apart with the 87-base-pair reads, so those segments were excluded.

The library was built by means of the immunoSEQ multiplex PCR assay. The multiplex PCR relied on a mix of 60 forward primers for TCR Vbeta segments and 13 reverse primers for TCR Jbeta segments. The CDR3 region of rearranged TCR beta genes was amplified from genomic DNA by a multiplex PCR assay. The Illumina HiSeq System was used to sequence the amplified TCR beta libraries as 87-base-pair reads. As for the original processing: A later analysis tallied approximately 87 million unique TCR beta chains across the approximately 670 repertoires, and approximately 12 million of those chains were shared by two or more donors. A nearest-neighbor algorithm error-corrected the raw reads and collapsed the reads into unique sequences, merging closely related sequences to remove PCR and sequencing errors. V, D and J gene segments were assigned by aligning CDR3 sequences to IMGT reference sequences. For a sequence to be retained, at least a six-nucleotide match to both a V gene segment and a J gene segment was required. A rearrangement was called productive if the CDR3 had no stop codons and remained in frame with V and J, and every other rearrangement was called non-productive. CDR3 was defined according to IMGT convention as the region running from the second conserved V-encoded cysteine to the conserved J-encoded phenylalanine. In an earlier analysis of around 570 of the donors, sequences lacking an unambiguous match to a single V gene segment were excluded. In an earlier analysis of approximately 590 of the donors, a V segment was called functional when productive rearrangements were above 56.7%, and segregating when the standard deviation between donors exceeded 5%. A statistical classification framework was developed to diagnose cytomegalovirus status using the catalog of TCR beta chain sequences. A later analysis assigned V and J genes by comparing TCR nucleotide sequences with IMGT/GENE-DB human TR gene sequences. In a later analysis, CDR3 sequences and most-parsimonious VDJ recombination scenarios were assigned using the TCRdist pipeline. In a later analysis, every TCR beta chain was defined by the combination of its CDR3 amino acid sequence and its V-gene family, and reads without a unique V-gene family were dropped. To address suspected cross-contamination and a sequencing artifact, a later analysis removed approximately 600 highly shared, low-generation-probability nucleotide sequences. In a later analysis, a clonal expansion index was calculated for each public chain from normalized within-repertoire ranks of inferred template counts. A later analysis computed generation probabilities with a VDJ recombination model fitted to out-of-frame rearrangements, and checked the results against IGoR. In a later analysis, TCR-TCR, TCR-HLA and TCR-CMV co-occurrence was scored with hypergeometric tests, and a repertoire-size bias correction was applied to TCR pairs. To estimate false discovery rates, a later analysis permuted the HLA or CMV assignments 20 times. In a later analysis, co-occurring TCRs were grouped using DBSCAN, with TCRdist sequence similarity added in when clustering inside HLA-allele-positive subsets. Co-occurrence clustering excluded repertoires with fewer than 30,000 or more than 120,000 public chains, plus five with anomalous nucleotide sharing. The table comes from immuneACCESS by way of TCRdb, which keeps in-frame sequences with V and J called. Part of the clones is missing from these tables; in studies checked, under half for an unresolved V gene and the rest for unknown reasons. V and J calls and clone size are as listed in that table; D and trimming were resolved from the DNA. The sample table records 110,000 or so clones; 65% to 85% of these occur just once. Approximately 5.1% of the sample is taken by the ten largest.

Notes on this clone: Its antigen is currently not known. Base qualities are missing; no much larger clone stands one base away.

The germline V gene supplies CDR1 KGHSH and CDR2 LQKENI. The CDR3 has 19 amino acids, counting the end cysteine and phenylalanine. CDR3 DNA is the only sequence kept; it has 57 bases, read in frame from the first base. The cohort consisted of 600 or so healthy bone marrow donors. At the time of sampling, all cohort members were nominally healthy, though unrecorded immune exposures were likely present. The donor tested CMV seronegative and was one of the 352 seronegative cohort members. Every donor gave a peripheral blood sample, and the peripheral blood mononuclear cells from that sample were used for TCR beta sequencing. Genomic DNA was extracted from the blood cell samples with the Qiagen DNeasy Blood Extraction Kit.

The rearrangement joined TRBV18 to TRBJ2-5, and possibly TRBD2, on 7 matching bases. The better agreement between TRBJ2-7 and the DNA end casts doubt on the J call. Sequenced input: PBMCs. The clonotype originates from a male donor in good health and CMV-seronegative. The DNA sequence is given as TGTGCCAGCTCACCACCGAAGGGGGGGGCCACTCTCCCCTCCTACGAGCAGTACTTC. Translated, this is CASSPPKGGATLPSYEQYF.